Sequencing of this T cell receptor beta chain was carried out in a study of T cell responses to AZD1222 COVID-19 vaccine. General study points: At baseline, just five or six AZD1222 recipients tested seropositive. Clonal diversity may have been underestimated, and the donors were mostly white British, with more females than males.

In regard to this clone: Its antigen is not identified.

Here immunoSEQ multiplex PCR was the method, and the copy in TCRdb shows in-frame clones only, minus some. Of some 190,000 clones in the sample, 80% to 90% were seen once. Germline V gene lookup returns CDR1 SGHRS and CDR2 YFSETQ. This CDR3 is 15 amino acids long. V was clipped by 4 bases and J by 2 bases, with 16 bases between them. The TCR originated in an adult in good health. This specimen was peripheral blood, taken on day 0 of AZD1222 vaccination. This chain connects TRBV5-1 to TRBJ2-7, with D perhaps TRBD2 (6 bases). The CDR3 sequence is CASSPPGTSTYEQYV. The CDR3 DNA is TGCGCCAGCAGCCCGCCGGGGACTTCTACCTACGAGCAGTACGTC.